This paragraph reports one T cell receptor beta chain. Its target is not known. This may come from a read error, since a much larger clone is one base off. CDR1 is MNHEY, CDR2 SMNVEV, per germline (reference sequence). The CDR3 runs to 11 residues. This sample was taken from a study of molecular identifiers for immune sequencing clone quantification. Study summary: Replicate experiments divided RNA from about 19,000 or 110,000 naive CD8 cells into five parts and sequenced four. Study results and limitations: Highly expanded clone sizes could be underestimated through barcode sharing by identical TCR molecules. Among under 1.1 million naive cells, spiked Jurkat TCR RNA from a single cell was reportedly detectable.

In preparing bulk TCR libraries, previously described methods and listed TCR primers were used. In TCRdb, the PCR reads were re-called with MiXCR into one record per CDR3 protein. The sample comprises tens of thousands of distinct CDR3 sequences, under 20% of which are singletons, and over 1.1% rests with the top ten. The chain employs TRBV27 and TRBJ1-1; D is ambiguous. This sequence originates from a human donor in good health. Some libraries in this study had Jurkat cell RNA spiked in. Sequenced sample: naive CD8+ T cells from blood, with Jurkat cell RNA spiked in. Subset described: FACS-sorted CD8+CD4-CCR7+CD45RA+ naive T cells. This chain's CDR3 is CASIEGTEVFF. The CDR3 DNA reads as TGTGCCAGCATAGAAGGCACTGAAGTTTTCTTT.